These 30 T cell receptor beta chains were all obtained from the same sample, sequenced in a study of cytomegalovirus exposure and HLA in healthy donors. In the PCR, 60 Vbeta and 13 Jbeta primers were used. Only in-frame clones appear in the TCRdb table, and some are missing; sequencing was by immunoSEQ multiplex PCR. This table holds over 200,000 clones, 77% found once. Sequencing used PBMCs. The receptors derive from a woman aged 60 to 75 in good health and CMV-seropositive.

The V call is TRBV28, the J call TRBJ2-1; 8 bases are shared with TRBD2. Looked up from germline, CDR1 is MDHEN and CDR2 is SYDVKM. V lost 5 bases and J lost 2; bases outside the gene matches: 5. The length of the CDR3 is 15 residues. The chain's CDR3 is CASSRGGDTYNEQFF. CDR3 DNA: TGTGCCAGCAGTCGGGGGGGGGATACCTACAATGAGCAGTTCTTC.

This clone was detected a few times. This chain joins TRBV10-3 and TRBJ2-7; 9 bases are shared with TRBD2. The CDR3 is made up of 15 amino acids. V lost 11 bases and J lost 1; bases outside the gene matches: 12. CDR1 is ENHRY and CDR2 is SYGVKD in the germline V gene. The CDR3 protein is CAAASGTSFSYEQYF. CDR3 nucleotides: TGTGCCGCCGCGAGCGGGACTAGCTTTTCCTACGAGCAGTACTTC.

In DNA, the CDR3 is TGTGCCAGCAGCAAAATCCCGGGACAGGGAGGCTACGAGCAGTACTTC. It translates to CASSKIPGQGGYEQYF. V and J are TRBV14 and TRBJ2-7, with 9 bases lining up with TRBD1. V was clipped by 5 bases and J by 3 bases; unmatched bases: 11. The CDR3 is 16 residues long. In germline, CDR1 is SGHDN, CDR2 FVKESK.

This chain joins TRBV28 and TRBJ1-2, with 7 bases that match TRBD1. The germline CDR1 and CDR2 sequences are MDHEN and SYDVKM. V was clipped by 9 bases and J by 8 bases; unmatched bases: 9. CDR3 length: 12 amino acids. CDR3 coding DNA: TGTGCCAGTGGGGAGAGGGGGCGCGGCTACACCTTC. Translating it yields CASGERGRGYTF.

CDR3 in DNA: TGTGCCAGCAGCTTAGCCCTCTGGGGTTCTAGCGGAGTCGAGCAGTACTTC. It translates to CASSLALWGSSGVEQYF. This chain uses TRBV7-2 with TRBJ2-7, with TRBD2 matching 7 bases. Germline V gene sequence: CDR1 SGHTA, CDR2 FQGNSA. The CDR3 consists of 17 residues. The V and J ends lost 0 bases and 6 bases, in that order; junction bases with no gene match: 14.

In DNA, the CDR3 is TGTGCCTGGAGTGATAGAAACACCATATATTTT. Translation gives CAWSDRNTIYF. The V and J genes are TRBV30 and TRBJ1-3; D not certain. V shed 1 base and J shed 5 bases, with 3 bases lying between them. Germline V lookup: CDR1 GTSNPN, CDR2 SVGIG (reference sequence). The CDR3 extends over 11 amino acids.

The genes are TRBV7-8 and TRBJ2-7, with TRBD2 matching over 8 bases. CDR1 and CDR2 from the germline V gene are SGHVS and FQNEAQ. The V segment lost 4 bases and the J segment 7 bases; nucleotides outside the gene matches: 6. The CDR3 consists of 13 residues. CDR3 amino acids: CASSSRLAREQYF. CDR3 bases: TGTGCCAGCAGCTCCCGACTAGCGAGGGAGCAGTACTTC.

The rearrangement links TRBV5-1 to TRBJ2-3; D is ambiguous. Germline CDR1 is SGHRS and CDR2 is YFSETQ. V lost 3 bases and J lost 6, with 14 bases in between. The CDR3 is made up of 14 amino acids. Written as DNA, the CDR3 is TGCGCCAGCAGCTCGTCGACAAGTAGGGATACGCAGTATTTT. Residues: CASSSSTSRDTQYF.

The gene calls are TRBV6-6 and TRBJ1-1; TRBD1 aligns across 8 bases. V was pared by 9 bases and J by 10 bases, with 13 bases of the junction left unmatched. This CDR3 spans 13 amino acids. The germline V gene has CDR1 MNHNY and CDR2 SVGAGI (reference sequence). The CDR3 DNA reads TGTGCCAGTCTACTCGGGACAGGTCGTTTAGCTTTCTTT. It translates to CASLLGTGRLAFF.

The CDR3 DNA reads as TGCGCCAGCAGTGAGTGGGTAGGGGGGACAGATTGGGGAGGAGCCTACGAGCAGTACTTC. Amino acid sequence: CASSEWVGGTDWGGAYEQYF. The chain combines TRBV10-1 with TRBJ2-7; D possibly corresponds to TRBD1 (7 bases). The germline V gene has CDR1 WNHNN and CDR2 SYGVQD (reference sequence). This CDR3 comprises 20 residues. V shed 1 base and J shed 2 bases, with 27 bases lying between them.

The chain combines TRBV15 with TRBJ2-5; D gene ambiguous. Near its end, the DNA agrees better with TRBJ2-7, so the J call may be wrong. Germline CDR1 and CDR2: LNHNV and YYDKDF (reference sequence). This CDR3 comprises 14 residues. CDR3 nucleotide sequence: TGTGCCACCAGTCAAGACCGGGTTGACTACGAGCAGTACTTC. Amino acids: CATSQDRVDYEQYF.

The chain couples TRBV7-2 to TRBJ2-2, with TRBD2 identical over 12 bases. The CDR3 covers 18 residues. Germline assignment: CDR1 SGHTA and CDR2 FQGNSA. V shed 5 bases, J shed 2 bases, and the junction held 9 bases outside the gene matches. DNA of the CDR3: TGTGCCAGCAGCCCGTGGGCTAGCGGGGGGGGTAACACCGGGGAGCTGTTTTTT. Amino acids: CASSPWASGGGNTGELFF.

The chain employs TRBV5-1 and TRBJ1-3, with D uncertain. V dropped 0 bases and J dropped 2 bases, with 6 bases sitting between them. The germline V gene encodes CDR1 SGHRS and CDR2 YFSETQ. The length of the CDR3 is 14 residues. The CDR3 nucleotides read TGCGCCAGCAGCTTGGGGGCCGCTGGAAACACCATATATTTT. It codes for CASSLGAAGNTIYF.

This clone was seen more than once but under ten times. The gene calls are TRBV7-2 and TRBJ1-2; maybe TRBD1 (5 bases). Trimming removed 6 bases from V and 2 bases from J, with 13 bases in between. Germline CDR1 and CDR2: SGHTA and FQGNSA. The CDR3 covers 14 residues. The CDR3 spells CASSRTGSNYGYTF. CDR3 coding DNA: TGTGCCAGCAGTCGAACAGGCTCCAACTATGGCTACACCTTC.

J is TRBJ2-3 and V is TRBV6-1; 8 nucleotides line up with TRBD1. Germline trimming cut 4 bases from V and 10 bases from J; bases unmatched to any gene: 4. The CDR3 covers 12 residues. In germline, CDR1 is MNHNS, CDR2 SASEGT. The CDR3 loop is CASSGSDRAQYF. The CDR3 bases are TGTGCCAGCAGTGGGTCGGACAGGGCGCAGTATTTT.

This clone occurred once. CDR3 in amino acids: CASSPASGPGELFF. The CDR3 DNA reads TGTGCCAGCAGTCCCGCCAGCGGTCCTGGGGAGCTGTTTTTT. V gene TRBV28 combines with J gene TRBJ2-2; D may be TRBD2 (5 bases). The germline V gene encodes CDR1 MDHEN and CDR2 SYDVKM. V lost 5 bases and J lost 8, with 15 bases in between. This CDR3 is 14 amino acids long.

This clone was recorded only once. This chain joins TRBV6-5 and TRBJ2-7; tentative D call: TRBD2 (6 bases). CDR3 size: 15 residues. The V end was cut by 2 bases, the J end by 3 bases, with 14 bases between. The germline V gene encodes CDR1 MNHEY and CDR2 SVGAGI. The CDR3 DNA is TGTGCCAGCAGTTACGCCGGGGGTAGCGGCTACGAGCAGTACTTC. This codes for CASSYAGGSGYEQYF.

The chain carries TRBV5-6 and TRBJ1-2; TRBD1 matches 7 bases. The CDR3 extends over 13 amino acids. Germline V lookup: CDR1 SGHDT, CDR2 YYEEEE. Losses at the gene ends were 7 bases for V and 7 bases for J; bases not matched to a gene: 10. The CDR3, as DNA: TGTGCCAGCTACTATAAAGGGACAGCTGGCTACACCTTC. Its protein is CASYYKGTAGYTF.

This clone was counted once. Compared with germline, one end of the junction differs, possibly owing to a read error. The chain uses TRBV7-9 and TRBJ1-4; D gene ambiguous. The CDR3 covers 15 residues. CDR1 and CDR2 from the germline V gene are SEHNR and FQNEAQ (reference sequence). The CDR3 reads CSSSSTHAFNEKLFF. As DNA, the CDR3 is TGTTCCAGCAGCTCAACACATGCTTTTAATGAAAAACTGTTTTTT.

V is TRBV27 and J is TRBJ1-5, with a tentative D call TRBD1 (6 bases). The length of the CDR3 is 15 residues. Trimming took off 6 bases at V and 5 bases at J, with 17 bases between the two ends. Germline-derived CDR1 and CDR2 are MNHEY and SMNVEV (reference sequence). The CDR3 protein is CASRAVTGSDQPQHF. The CDR3 nucleotides are TGTGCCAGCAGAGCGGTCACAGGGTCGGATCAGCCCCAGCATTTT.

The CDR3 coding sequence is TGTGCCAGCAGCTCAAGGACAGGGAATAACTATGGCTACACCTTC. This encodes CASSSRTGNNYGYTF. The J gene is TRBJ1-2, the V gene TRBV5-4, with 8 positions matching TRBD1. The ends lost 3 bases at V and 1 base at J; junction bases unmatched: 5. Germline loops: CDR1 SGHNT, CDR2 YYREEE (reference sequence). CDR3 size: 15 residues.

The chain couples TRBV15 to TRBJ2-7; 14 bases match TRBD2. Trimming cost V 3 bases and J 1 base; bases outside gene matches: 5. The CDR3 sequence is 17 residues long. Germline loops: CDR1 LNHNV, CDR2 YYDKDF (reference sequence). Here the CDR3 reads CATSRTSGRATSYEQYF. DNA for the CDR3: TGTGCCACCAGCAGGACTAGCGGGAGGGCCACTTCCTACGAGCAGTACTTC.

In DNA form, the CDR3 reads TGTGCCAGCATAATTGGGGGGATGACCTACGAGCAGTACTTC. The encoded protein is CASIIGGMTYEQYF. V is TRBV11-3 and J is TRBJ2-7; D possibly corresponds to TRBD2 (6 bases). Trimming pared 7 bases from V and 2 bases from J, leaving 15 bases between. Germline assignment: CDR1 SGHNT and CDR2 YENEEA. The CDR3 sequence is 14 residues long.

The CDR3: CASKRGTETQYF. For the CDR3, the DNA is TGTGCCAGTAAGAGGGGGACGGAGACCCAGTACTTC. The rearrangement joins TRBV6-6 to TRBJ2-5; weak D call: TRBD1 (6 bases). The CDR3 is made up of 12 amino acids. Germline assignment: CDR1 MNHNY and CDR2 SVGAGI (reference sequence). Trimming pared 9 bases from V and 5 bases from J, leaving 13 bases between.

The chain employs TRBV7-9 and TRBJ2-1; 13 bases are a match to TRBD2. Germline values: CDR1 SEHNR, CDR2 FQNEAQ (reference sequence). CDR3 length equals 15 residues. The V and J ends lost 5 bases and 8 bases, in that order; junction bases with no gene match: 6. The CDR3 protein is CASSVGTSGIYEQFF. The CDR3 coding sequence is TGTGCCAGCAGCGTGGGGACTAGCGGGATCTATGAGCAGTTCTTC.

This clone was seen a few times. The rearrangement uses TRBV5-6 and TRBJ1-1; 9 bases map to TRBD1. CDR3 size: 15 residues. From germline, CDR1 is SGHDT and CDR2 YYEEEE. V lost 3 bases and J lost 1; bases outside the gene matches: 4. CDR3 protein: CASSSPGQGNTEAFF. The DNA for the CDR3 is TGTGCCAGCAGCTCACCGGGACAGGGGAACACTGAAGCTTTCTTT. The full variable domain, with the rest looked up from reference TRBV5-6 and TRBJ1-1, is DAGVTQSPTHLIKTRGQQVTLRCSPKSGHDTVSWYQQALGQGPQFIFQYYEEEERQRGNFPDRFSGHQFPNYSSELNVNALLLGDSALYLCASSSPGQGNTEAFFGQGTRLTVV.

The chain is built from TRBV5-1 and TRBJ2-2; 9 nucleotides match TRBD1. There are 15 residues in the CDR3. Per the germline V gene, CDR1 is SGHRS and CDR2 is YFSETQ. The trim removed 4 bases at V and 7 bases at J, leaving 8 bases unmatched. This CDR3 is CASSIQQGAGGELFF. In nucleotides, the CDR3 is TGCGCCAGCAGCATCCAACAGGGGGCCGGCGGGGAGCTGTTTTTT.

The rearrangement links TRBV19 to TRBJ1-2; TRBD1 matches at 12 bases. Germline CDR1 is LNHDA and CDR2 is SQIVND (reference sequence). The CDR3 covers 14 residues. This CDR3 is CASRDRGHTYGYTF. The CDR3 nucleotides read TGTGCGTCCCGGGACAGGGGGCACACCTATGGCTACACCTTC.

This clone was recorded a few times. The chain has TRBV9 and TRBJ2-5; tentative D call: TRBD1 (6 bases). V was trimmed by 4 bases and J by 4 bases, leaving 17 bases between them. CDR3 size: 15 residues. In germline, CDR1 is SGDLS, CDR2 YYNGEE. CDR3 in amino acids: CASSPAGVTLETQYF. CDR3 nucleotides: TGTGCCAGCAGCCCTGCAGGGGTTACTTTAGAGACCCAGTACTTC.

Only one count was recorded for this clone. The chain uses TRBV19 and TRBJ2-7; 7 bases are a match to TRBD1. J lost 4 bases, V lost 5 bases, and 5 bases had no gene match. CDR1 and CDR2 from the germline V gene are LNHDA and SQIVND (reference sequence). The CDR3 totals 13 residues. The CDR3 sequence is CASSSTGSYEQYF. In DNA, the CDR3 is TGTGCCAGTAGTTCGACAGGGAGTTACGAGCAGTACTTC. The variable domain in full, with the rest retrieved from reference TRBV19 and TRBJ2-7, is DGGITQSPKYLFRKEGQNVTLSCEQNLNHDAMYWYRQDPGQGLRLIYYSQIVNDFQKGDIAEGYSVSREKKESFPLTVTSAQKNPTAFYLCASSSTGSYEQYFGPGTRLTVT.